Listed below are T cell receptor beta chains from one sample, sequenced in a study of OX40 agonist ivuxolimab in advanced cancers. Profiling relied on immunoSEQ multiplex PCR, and the TCRdb table lists in-frame clones only, not all of them. The sample has 70,000 to 90,000 clones, 80% to 90% seen once. The specimen was CD4+ or CD8+ T cells sorted from blood, collected in a trial of the OX40 agonist ivuxolimab. These receptors originate from an adult with an advanced solid tumor such as melanoma, head and neck, liver or kidney cancer. Each CDR3 is given with its conserved first and last residue. D genes are given only for firm matches. Size is stated for part of the rows, as once, few or many counts, or as a class when the clone is expanded.

D gene	clone size	V gene	J gene	CDR3 DNA	CDR3 protein
.	.	TRBV4-2	TRBJ2-7	TGTGCCAGCAGCCAAGCCGCTTATGGATCCTCCTACGAGCAGTACTTC	CASSQAAYGSSYEQYF
.	.	TRBV28	TRBJ2-7	TGTGCCAGCAGTTTGCCCGCAGGCGAGCAGTACTTC	CASSLPAGEQYF
TRBD1	.	TRBV5-4	TRBJ1-2	TGTGCCAGCAGCTTGGAGACAGGGGTATATTATGGCTACACCTTC	CASSLETGVYYGYTF
.	.	TRBV6-4	TRBJ1-2	TGTGCCAGCCCCCTTAGCACTAACTATGGCTACACCTTC	CASPLSTNYGYTF
.	.	TRBV7-8	TRBJ2-7	TGTGCCAGCAGCTCGGGGGGACAGACAGCGGCCTTC	CASSSGGQTAAF
.	.	TRBV10-3	TRBJ1-2	TGTGCCATCCGGGACTTAAGGACCACGGGGGATGGCTACACCTTC	CAIRDLRTTGDGYTF
.	.	TRBV7-9	TRBJ2-1	TGTGCCAGCAGCTTAGGGGGGTATGGGAATGAGCAGTTCTTC	CASSLGGYGNEQFF
.	once	TRBV7-2	TRBJ1-5	TGTGCCAGCAGCACACAGGGTGGCAATCAGCCCCAGCATTTT	CASSTQGGNQPQHF
.	.	TRBV5-1	TRBJ2-1	TGCGCCAGCGGTGAGGGGGTCCGGGACAATGAGCAGTTCTTC	CASGEGVRDNEQFF
.	.	TRBV27	TRBJ2-2	TGTGCCAGCACCCAAATAGGGGGCACCGGGGAGCTGTTTTTT	CASTQIGGTGELFF
.	.	TRBV6-6	TRBJ2-7	TGTGCCAGCAGTTACTCGGGGGTAAGCTCCTACGAGCAGTACTTC	CASSYSGVSSYEQYF
.	.	TRBV6-1	TRBJ1-1	TGTGCCAGCAGTGCTGAGGGTTACACTGAAGCTTTCTTT	CASSAEGYTEAFF
.	few	TRBV5-1	TRBJ1-6	TGCGCCAGCAGCTTGGGGGGTAGTCGGGATAATTCACCCCTCCACTTT	CASSLGGSRDNSPLHF
.	once	TRBV5-1	TRBJ2-7	TGCGCCAGCAGACCAGACAGACTCTACGAGCAGTACTTC	CASRPDRLYEQYF
.	.	TRBV5-1	TRBJ1-6	TGCGCCAGCAGGCCGGGGGCGCTCTACTATAATTCACCCCTCCACTTT	CASRPGALYYNSPLHF
TRBD2	.	TRBV7-2	TRBJ2-3	TGTGCCAGCAGCTTGAGACGGACTAGCGGGACTAGAGATACGCAGTATTTT	CASSLRRTSGTRDTQYF
.	.	TRBV7-9	TRBJ1-2	TGTGCCAGCAGCTTAGCCCGGGGGCCGGACTATGGCTACACCTTC	CASSLARGPDYGYTF
TRBD1	.	TRBV9	TRBJ1-4	TGTGCCAGCAGCTCGACGACAGGGCCGAATGAAAAACTGTTTTTT	CASSSTTGPNEKLFF
TRBD1	once	TRBV5-4	TRBJ1-6	TGTGCCAGCAGCGTTGACAGGGGAGATTCACCCCTCCACTTT	CASSVDRGDSPLHF
TRBD1	.	TRBV29-1	TRBJ2-7	TGCAGCGGTGGACAGGGCTCTCCCTACGAGCAGTACTTC	CSGGQGSPYEQYF
.	.	TRBV11-2	TRBJ2-6	TGTGCCAGCAGCTTAAGACCGAACTCTGGGGCCAACGTCCTGACTTTC	CASSLRPNSGANVLTF
.	.	TRBV5-4	TRBJ1-2	TGTGCCAGCAGCTTGATCTCTAACTATGGCTACACCTTC	CASSLISNYGYTF
TRBD1	.	TRBV2	TRBJ2-5	TGTGCCAGCAGTGAACTAGAACCTGTGCAGGGGGCTGGGGAGACCCAGTACTTC	CASSELEPVQGAGETQYF
.	.	TRBV5-1	TRBJ2-5	TGCGCCAGCAGCCTGTTGACAGACCAAGAGACCCAGTACTTC	CASSLLTDQETQYF
.	.	TRBV25-1	TRBJ1-2	TGTGCCAGCAGTGCCCGGACAGCCCGGGGCTATGGCTACACCTTC	CASSARTARGYGYTF
TRBD1	.	TRBV28	TRBJ1-4	TGTGCCAGCAGCCAGACAGGGTTGAGTGAAAAACTGTTTTTT	CASSQTGLSEKLFF
.	.	TRBV6-5	TRBJ1-3	TGTGCCAGCAGTTACAAAAACACCATATATTTT	CASSYKNTIYF
.	.	TRBV10-1	TRBJ2-2	TGCGCCAGCAGCGCAGGGCCCGGGGAGCTGTTTTTT	CASSAGPGELFF
TRBD1	once	TRBV2	TRBJ1-1	TGTGCCAGCACCCTGACCGGGACAGGGGAATTAACTTTCTTT	CASTLTGTGELTFF
TRBD1	.	TRBV25-1	TRBJ2-3	TGTGCCAGCAGTGAACAGGGGGAAACAGATACGCAGTATTTT	CASSEQGETDTQYF
.	few	TRBV2	TRBJ2-1	TGTGCCAGCAGTTTTGGGCCCCCGGGACCGATTACAGGTAGCTCCTACAATGAGCAGTTCTTC	CASSFGPPGPITGSSYNEQFF
.	.	TRBV5-6	TRBJ1-2	TGTGCCAGCAGCTTGGATATGGCTACAAGCTATGGCTACACCTTC	CASSLDMATSYGYTF
.	.	TRBV7-9	TRBJ2-7	TGTGCCAGCAGCCCTAACACCTTCGAGCAGTACTTC	CASSPNTFEQYF
.	.	TRBV2	TRBJ2-7	TGTGCCAGCAGTCTCAGTAGTGGCTACGAGCAGTACTTC	CASSLSSGYEQYF
TRBD1	once	TRBV7-3	TRBJ1-1	TGTGCCAGCAGTTCAACAGGGGTGAACACTGAAGCTTTCTTT	CASSSTGVNTEAFF
.	.	TRBV6-5	TRBJ2-7	TGTGCCAGCAGTTACTCTCCGGGAATCGGCGAGCAGTACTTC	CASSYSPGIGEQYF
TRBD2	.	TRBV5-4	TRBJ2-3	TGTGCCAGCAGCCCCGGGACAGTACTAGCGGGGCGGTATACGCAGTATTTT	CASSPGTVLAGRYTQYF
TRBD2	.	TRBV5-6	TRBJ2-7	TGTGCCAGCACCCCCCTTCCGGCTAGCGGGAGTTCCGAGCAGTACTTC	CASTPLPASGSSEQYF
TRBD1	once	TRBV4-1	TRBJ1-2	TGCGCCAGCAGCCAAGACCCGGGACAGGGGGCTGATGGCTACACCTTC	CASSQDPGQGADGYTF
TRBD2	once	TRBV2	TRBJ2-3	TGTGCCAGCAGTGCCCAGGGACTAGCGGGAGCAGATACGCAGTATTTT	CASSAQGLAGADTQYF
TRBD2	.	TRBV5-4	TRBJ2-1	TGTGCCAGCAGCTTGGACGCGGGGGACTCCTACAATGAGCAGTTCTTC	CASSLDAGDSYNEQFF
TRBD1	once	TRBV5-5	TRBJ1-3	TGTGCCAGCAGCTTGGACAGGGGCTCTGGAAACACCATATATTTT	CASSLDRGSGNTIYF
.	.	TRBV7-9	TRBJ1-2	TGTGCCAGCAGCTTAGGCCAGGGTAATGGCTACACCTTC	CASSLGQGNGYTF
TRBD1	.	TRBV10-3	TRBJ2-1	TGTGCCATCAGTGAGCGAGGGCAGGGGGTCCCCAATGAGCAGTTCTTC	CAISERGQGVPNEQFF
TRBD2	.	TRBV15	TRBJ2-2	TGTGCCATTCGAACCGGGACTAGATACGGGGAGCTGTTTTTT	CAIRTGTRYGELFF
.	.	TRBV28	TRBJ1-5	TGTGCCAGCAGCCTCTGGGAAGTGGGGCCCCAGCATTTT	CASSLWEVGPQHF
TRBD1	.	TRBV29-1	TRBJ2-2	TGCAGCGTTGCGTCCGGGACAGGGCAAACCGGGGAGCTGTTTTTT	CSVASGTGQTGELFF
TRBD2	.	TRBV5-5	TRBJ2-1	TGTGCCAGCAGAAAGGGACTAGCGGGGGTTTTCAATGAGCAGTTCTTC	CASRKGLAGVFNEQFF
.	.	TRBV6-1	TRBJ1-3	TGTGCCAGCAGTGAGTTCTACAGGTTGGGAAACACCATATATTTT	CASSEFYRLGNTIYF
TRBD2	once	TRBV6-1	TRBJ2-3	TGTGCCAGCAGTGAAGAGCGGGGGGTGGGAGATACGCAGTATTTT	CASSEERGVGDTQYF
TRBD2	.	TRBV5-1	TRBJ2-5	TGCGCCAGCAGCTTGGGGGTAGCGGGCCTCCAAGAGACCCAGTACTTC	CASSLGVAGLQETQYF